A selection of T cell receptor beta chains follows, all from one sample in a study of T cell responses to AZD1222 COVID-19 vaccine. Assay used: immunoSEQ multiplex PCR; TCRdb lists only in-frame clones, some missing. In the table there are over 110,000 clones, around 92% of which are singletons. The sample here was peripheral blood, taken after recovery from COVID-19. The origin of the receptors is an adult who had recovered from COVID-19. The CDR3 runs from the conserved cysteine through the conserved F or W. The D gene is left open where the match is weak. Rows give clone size only sometimes, using once, few, many, or a class for an expanded clone.

>TRBV5-1|-|TRBJ1-2|-
CANPPPASHGYTF
TGCGCCAACCCCCCCCCTGCGTCCCATGGCTACACCTTC
>TRBV9|TRBD2|TRBJ2-5|-
CASSLGQRGQETQYF
TGTGCCAGCTCGCTGGGCCAGCGGGGCCAAGAGACCCAGTACTTC
>TRBV3-1/TRBV3-2|-|TRBJ2-3|-
CASGGSGDTQYF
TGTGCCAGTGGGGGTTCAGGCGATACGCAGTATTTT
>TRBV18|TRBD2|TRBJ2-7|-
CASSPEKLAGGEQYF
TGTGCCAGCTCACCTGAGAAACTAGCGGGAGGCGAGCAGTACTTC
>TRBV24-1|-|TRBJ2-1|-
CATSDLRSDNEQFF
TGTGCCACCAGTGATTTGCGGAGTGACAATGAGCAGTTCTTC
>TRBV19|-|TRBJ1-1|-
CASSMGGGTEAFF
TGTGCCAGTAGTATGGGGGGGGGCACTGAAGCTTTCTTT
>TRBV6-5|-|TRBJ2-3|-
CASRSSTDTQYF
TGTGCCAGCAGGTCTAGCACAGATACGCAGTATTTT
>TRBV28|TRBD2|TRBJ2-7|few
CASRGASGVEQYF
TGTGCCAGCAGAGGGGCTAGCGGAGTCGAGCAGTACTTC
>TRBV7-9|TRBD1|TRBJ2-7|-
CASSLRVSGRDRGLEQYF
TGTGCCAGCAGCTTAAGAGTTTCGGGTCGGGACAGGGGTCTCGAGCAGTACTTC
>TRBV2|-|TRBJ1-5|-
CASEHSHRLHF
TGTGCCAGCGAACACAGCCACAGGTTGCATTTT
>TRBV4-1|-|TRBJ1-1|-
CASSLSPLMNTEAFF
TGCGCCAGCAGCCTAAGCCCCCTAATGAACACTGAAGCTTTCTTT
>TRBV24-1|-|TRBJ1-2|-
CATSDFDSSVDGYTF
TGTGCCACCAGTGATTTCGACTCATCGGTCGATGGCTACACCTTC
>TRBV19|TRBD2|TRBJ2-2|-
CASSIPSGLTGELFF
TGTGCCAGTAGTATTCCTAGCGGGCTCACCGGGGAGCTGTTTTTT
>TRBV7-9|-|TRBJ1-5|-
CASSSTGHNQPQHF
TGTGCCAGCAGCTCAACAGGCCACAATCAGCCCCAGCATTTT
>TRBV7-9|-|TRBJ1-4|once
CASSVPGPIGEKLFF
TGTGCCAGCAGCGTACCGGGCCCTATTGGGGAAAAACTGTTTTTT
>TRBV5-6|TRBD1|TRBJ1-5|-
CASSLMGEQGEGQPQHF
TGTGCCAGCAGCTTGATGGGGGAACAGGGGGAGGGTCAGCCCCAGCATTTT
>TRBV19|-|TRBJ2-7|-
CASPNYYEQYF
TGTGCCAGCCCAAATTACTACGAGCAGTACTTC
>TRBV5-1|TRBD2|TRBJ2-7|-
CASSLVTGGTYEQYF
TGCGCCAGCAGCTTGGTCACGGGGGGGACCTACGAGCAGTACTTC
>TRBV6-5|-|TRBJ2-1|-
CASSYGEGGYYNEQFF
TGTGCCAGCAGTTACGGGGAAGGGGGATACTACAATGAGCAGTTCTTC
>TRBV10-3|TRBD1|TRBJ1-1|-
CAISESQGKNTEAFF
TGTGCCATCAGTGAGTCACAGGGGAAGAACACTGAAGCTTTCTTT
>TRBV19|TRBD2|TRBJ2-1|-
CAARGRTDNEQFF
TGCGCCGCACGCGGGAGAACGGACAATGAGCAGTTCTTC
>TRBV5-1|-|TRBJ2-6|few
CASSLGGAGANVLTF
TGCGCCAGCAGCTTGGGGGGCGCTGGGGCCAACGTCCTGACTTTC
>TRBV6-5|TRBD2|TRBJ2-3|-
CASSYSGTSGQDTQYF
TGTGCCAGCAGTTACTCCGGGACTAGCGGGCAGGATACGCAGTATTTT
>TRBV5-1|-|TRBJ2-5|-
CASPRGGGSYGETQYF
TGCGCCAGCCCAAGGGGAGGGGGCAGTTACGGGGAGACCCAGTACTTC
>TRBV3-1/TRBV3-2|TRBD2|TRBJ2-1|-
CASSQETSGSEEQFF
TGTGCCAGCAGCCAAGAAACTAGCGGGAGCGAAGAGCAGTTCTTC
>TRBV4-2|-|TRBJ2-5|once
CASSQEWKQGAWETQYF
TGTGCCAGCAGCCAAGAATGGAAACAGGGAGCGTGGGAGACCCAGTACTTC
>TRBV3-1/TRBV3-2|-|TRBJ2-5|-
CASSRGIQETQYF
TGTGCCAGCAGCCGGGGAATACAAGAGACCCAGTACTTC
>TRBV5-1|TRBD1|TRBJ2-7|-
CASSWEGQGPLEQYF
TGCGCCAGCTCCTGGGAGGGACAGGGTCCCCTCGAGCAGTACTTC
>TRBV7-9|-|TRBJ2-1|-
CASSLVLPGLPLRRQFF
TGTGCCAGCAGCTTAGTTCTCCCGGGACTCCCTTTACGGCGGCAGTTCTTC
>TRBV29-1|-|TRBJ1-1|-
CSVTTAVNTEAFF
TGCAGCGTGACGACAGCGGTGAACACTGAAGCTTTCTTT
>TRBV25-1|-|TRBJ1-1|-
CASSEGLNTEAFF
TGTGCCAGCAGTGAAGGCTTGAACACTGAAGCTTTCTTT
>TRBV19|-|TRBJ2-7|-
CASKEIGGGPGDEQYF
TGTGCCAGTAAAGAGATAGGGGGAGGGCCGGGGGACGAGCAGTACTTC
>TRBV10-3|-|TRBJ1-6|-
CASSPSADRRSSPLHF
TGTGCCTCAAGCCCATCGGCGGACCGACGGTCTTCACCCCTCCACTTT
>TRBV13|-|TRBJ2-3|-
CASSLRLGDTQYF
TGTGCCAGCAGCTTAAGGCTGGGGGATACGCAGTATTTT
>TRBV19|TRBD1|TRBJ1-5|-
CASSAGQGGNQPQHF
TGTGCCAGTAGTGCTGGACAGGGCGGCAATCAGCCCCAGCATTTT
>TRBV5-1|TRBD1|TRBJ2-5|-
CASSLEDRAYQETQYF
TGCGCCAGCAGCTTGGAGGACAGGGCGTACCAAGAGACCCAGTACTTC
>TRBV6-5|-|TRBJ2-3|-
CASRDLRDTQYF
TGTGCCAGCAGGGATTTGCGCGATACGCAGTATTTT
>TRBV9|TRBD2|TRBJ2-1|once
CASSVAASGRSINEQFF
TGTGCCAGCAGCGTAGCTGCTAGCGGGAGATCTATCAATGAGCAGTTCTTC
>TRBV10-3|TRBD1|TRBJ2-7|-
CAITRDRGSYEQYF
TGTGCCATCACTAGAGACAGGGGAAGCTACGAGCAGTACTTC
>TRBV24-1|-|TRBJ2-2|-
CATAGVTNTGELFF
TGTGCCACCGCTGGGGTTACGAACACCGGGGAGCTGTTTTTT
>TRBV19|-|TRBJ2-7|-
CASSILSGSYEQYF
TGTGCCAGTAGTATACTATCGGGATCCTACGAGCAGTACTTC
>TRBV3-1/TRBV3-2|-|TRBJ2-1|-
CASSQFVGGVTEQFF
TGTGCCAGCAGCCAATTTGTAGGAGGGGTGACTGAGCAGTTCTTC
>TRBV4-1|-|TRBJ2-6|-
CASSQSRAPGTANVLTF
TGCGCCAGCAGCCAGAGTCGGGCGCCAGGGACGGCCAACGTCCTGACTTTC
>TRBV28|-|TRBJ1-1|once
CASSWGTTNTEAFF
TGTGCCAGCAGTTGGGGGACAACGAACACTGAAGCTTTCTTT
>TRBV3-1/TRBV3-2|-|TRBJ2-1|-
CASSQRGDEQFF
TGTGCCAGCAGCCAACGCGGCGATGAGCAGTTCTTC
>TRBV5-6|TRBD1|TRBJ2-5|-
CASSMTGVLETQYF
TGTGCCAGCAGCATGACAGGGGTTTTAGAGACCCAGTACTTC
>TRBV5-8|-|TRBJ1-1|-
CASSLWGRSRGTEAFF
TGTGCCAGCAGCTTATGGGGCAGGTCGAGGGGGACTGAAGCTTTCTTT
>TRBV27|-|TRBJ2-4|-
CASSFRVLLAKNIQYF
TGTGCCAGCAGTTTCAGGGTACTTCTAGCCAAAAACATTCAGTACTTC
>TRBV5-1|TRBD2|TRBJ2-5|-
CASSLAGTSVETQYF
TGCGCCAGCAGCTTGGCCGGGACTAGTGTTGAGACCCAGTACTTC
>TRBV4-1|TRBD1|TRBJ2-2|-
CASSQGQGTGELFF
TGCGCCAGCAGCCAGGGACAGGGCACCGGGGAGCTGTTTTTT
>TRBV18|-|TRBJ1-1|-
CASSLKGRQHEAFF
TGTGCCAGCTCATTAAAGGGTAGGCAGCATGAAGCTTTCTTT
>TRBV4-2|-|TRBJ2-7|-
CASSQDDGKAYEQYF
TGTGCCAGCAGCCAAGATGACGGGAAAGCCTACGAGCAGTACTTC
>TRBV5-4|-|TRBJ1-1|-
CASSRGQTLGRQNTEAFF
TGTGCCAGCAGCCGAGGACAGACCCTGGGTCGTCAGAACACTGAAGCTTTCTTT
>TRBV11-2|-|TRBJ2-3|once
CASSDSTDTQYF
TGTGCCAGCAGCGACAGCACAGATACGCAGTATTTT
>TRBV27|TRBD1|TRBJ2-6|-
CASSPQGAHSGANVLTF
TGTGCCAGCAGTCCACAGGGGGCTCACTCTGGGGCCAACGTCCTGACTTTC
>TRBV7-8|-|TRBJ2-3|-
CASSPRGGGGTDTQYF
TGTGCCAGCAGCCCCCGAGGAGGCGGAGGCACAGATACGCAGTATTTT